This TCR beta chain derives from a study of shared clonotypes between healthy human individuals. Across the whole study: Donors consisted of a couple of women and three men between 18 and 49.

Naive CD8 populations comprised CD45RO-negative cells positively selected for CCR7, excluding terminally differentiated effector memory CD45RA+ cells. Notes on the study in general: In having few donors, the study represented limited genetic and exposure-history diversity.

The J segment lost 3 bases and the V segment lost 4 bases, leaving 11 bases of the junction unmatched. The CDR3 length is 16 residues. The germline V gene encodes CDR1 SEHNR and CDR2 FQNEAQ (reference sequence). It was 200 to 250 ng DNA, 25,000 to 35,000 T cell genomes, that sorted-subset replicate PCRs used. Profiling relied on immunoSEQ multiplex PCR, and the TCRdb table lists in-frame clones only, not all of them. The sample yields about 820,000 clones, 80% to 95% seen once. With respect to this clone: Its target is not known.

The sequenced sample consisted of naive CD8+ T cells sorted from blood. The chain recombines TRBV7-9 with TRBJ1-2, with TRBD1 matching 7 bases. The TCR was taken from a man under 40 in good health. CDR3 in amino acids: CASSSPDRRLDYGYTF. The DNA of the CDR3 is TGTGCCAGCAGCTCTCCGGACAGGAGGTTGGACTATGGCTACACCTTC. Together with reference TRBV7-9 and TRBJ1-2, the CDR3 gives the full variable domain: DTGVSQNPRHKITKRGQNVTFRCDPISEHNRLYWYRQTLGQGPEFLTYFQNEAQLEKSRLLSDRFSAERPKGSFSTLEIQRTEQGDSAMYLCASSSPDRRLDYGYTFGSGTRLTVV.